This T cell receptor (beta chain) was sequenced in a study of blood T cells in healthy people across ages. This clonotype was seen at least ten times. The antigen remains undetermined. Next came a second PCR, run for about 6 to 11 cycles, which used a sample-barcoded 5' primer along with a J-beta primer mix. TCRdb independently ran MiXCR on the 5' RACE reads; one entry per CDR3 protein. The sample includes some 940,000 distinct CDR3 sequences, 25% to 30% of them seen just once. The V gene lost 4 bases and the J gene lost 0 bases, with 10 bases spanning the gap. Germline CDR1 and CDR2: SQVTM and ANQGSEA. This CDR3 is 14 amino acids long. Donation came from healthy Caucasian individuals in Russia who were aged about 6 to 90. They isolated at least 6.5 million PBMCs from each sample. Overall study results and limits: The recorded TCR beta diversity per million T cells decreased in a roughly linear manner with age.

These data were also filed under a second study, of T cells of mothers and their children.

This chain links TRBV29-1 with TRBJ1-5, with D perhaps TRBD1 (6 bases). This TCR derives from a middle-aged woman in good health. Sequenced sample: blood. CDR3 sequence reads: CSVGGGNSNQPQHF. The DNA for the CDR3 is TGCAGCGTTGGAGGGGGAAATAGCAATCAGCCCCAGCATTTT.